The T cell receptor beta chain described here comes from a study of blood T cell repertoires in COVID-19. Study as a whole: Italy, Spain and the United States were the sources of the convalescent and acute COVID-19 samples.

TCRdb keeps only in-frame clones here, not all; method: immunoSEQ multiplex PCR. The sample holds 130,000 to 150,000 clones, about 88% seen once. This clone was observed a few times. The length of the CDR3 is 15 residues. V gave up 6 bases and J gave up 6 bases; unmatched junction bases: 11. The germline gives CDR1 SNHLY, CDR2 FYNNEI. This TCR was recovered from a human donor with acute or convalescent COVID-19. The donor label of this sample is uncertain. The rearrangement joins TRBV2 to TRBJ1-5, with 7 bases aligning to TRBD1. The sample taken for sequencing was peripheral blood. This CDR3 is CASRIGQVSGQPQHF. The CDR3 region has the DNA TGTGCCAGCAGAATCGGACAGGTATCGGGTCAGCCCCAGCATTTT.